What follows are 22 T cell receptor beta chains derived from one specimen sequenced in a study of T cell repertoires in cytomegalovirus infection. The antigens these receptors bind are not known. A single record per CDR3 protein comes from TCRdb applying MiXCR to the reads. The sample consists of 650,000 to 900,000 distinct CDR3 sequences, 25% to 35% of them appearing once. The source was cultured CD8+ T cells from PBMCs, collected from culture after CMV antigen stimulation. The receptors come from a human donor in good health (CMV status not recorded). Some clones in this sample may be carry-over from other donors' samples.

This clonotype has a count of ten or more. This chain uses TRBV6-1 with TRBJ1-2; no clear D. Germline-derived CDR1 and CDR2 are MNHNS and SASEGT. Trimming cost V 5 bases and J 3 bases, with 13 bases left between them. The CDR3 runs to 14 residues. CDR3 DNA: TGTGCCAGCAGTTCCCTGGACGGCTACTATGGCTACACCTTC. This gives the protein CASSSLDGYYGYTF.

This clonotype showed up just once. The CDR3 spells CASSLGTMSSYNEQFF. CDR3 coding DNA: TGTGCCAGCAGCTTAGGGACTATGAGCTCCTACAATGAGCAGTTCTTC. The rearrangement joins TRBV13 to TRBJ2-1; a weak D match, TRBD2 (5 bases). The CDR3 length is 16 residues. Germline CDR1 reads PRHDT; CDR2 reads FYEKMQ (reference sequence). Deletions cut 0 bases from V and 0 bases from J, with 9 bases between. The full variable domain, rest sourced from reference TRBV13 and TRBJ2-1, is AAGVIQSPRHLIKEKRETATLKCYPIPRHDTVYWYQQGPGQDPQFLISFYEKMQSDKGSIPDRFSAQQFSDYHSELNMSSLELGDSALYFCASSLGTMSSYNEQFFGPGTRLTVL.

The rearrangement links TRBV14 to TRBJ2-3; 11 nucleotides agree with TRBD2. V gave up 3 bases and J gave up 3 bases; unmatched junction bases: 5. The CDR3 spans 16 residues. Looked up from germline, CDR1 is SGHDN and CDR2 is FVKESK. In DNA, the CDR3 is TGTGCCAGCAGCCATGAGACTAGCGGGATTACAGATACGCAGTATTTT. Protein: CASSHETSGITDTQYF.

This clonotype was counted between two and nine times. This sequence joins TRBV2 and TRBJ2-1; D gene unclear. This CDR3 has 15 amino acids. V lost 6 bases and J lost 5, with 17 bases in between. The germline CDR1 and CDR2 sequences are SNHLY and FYNNEI. The CDR3 region is CASSQTWADDNEQFF. The DNA for the CDR3 is TGTGCCAGCAGCCAAACATGGGCAGACGACAATGAGCAGTTCTTC.

The chain has TRBV4-1 and TRBJ1-2, with 9 bases matching TRBD1. The CDR3 spans 14 residues. The germline V gene has CDR1 MGHRA and CDR2 YSYEKL. The V segment lost 4 bases and the J segment 5 bases; nucleotides outside the gene matches: 5. The CDR3 region has the DNA TGCGCCAGCAGCCCATCACAGGGGGCTTATGGCTACACCTTC. Its protein is CASSPSQGAYGYTF.

CDR3 DNA: TGTGCCAGCTTGGGACAGGGAAGGGAAGGCTACACCTTC. It is translated as CASLGQGREGYTF. The genes are TRBV27 and TRBJ1-2; 9 bases fit TRBD1. V was pared by 8 bases and J by 8 bases, with 9 bases of the junction left unmatched. The CDR3 length is 13 residues. Germline-derived CDR1 and CDR2 are MNHEY and SMNVEV (reference sequence).

The CDR3 bases are TGCGCCAGCAGCCCGCGAAAGGGACCTTCTTACAATGAGCAGTTCTTC. The encoded protein is CASSPRKGPSYNEQFF. The chain is built from TRBV4-1 and TRBJ2-1; possibly TRBD1 or TRBD2 for D (5 bases each). The CDR3 length is 16 residues. Deletions cut 4 bases from V and 4 bases from J, with 17 bases between. Germline V gene data show CDR1 as MGHRA and CDR2 as YSYEKL.

The V gene is TRBV27, the J gene TRBJ1-5; tentatively, D is TRBD1 (6 bases). This CDR3 is built from 17 residues. From germline, CDR1 is MNHEY and CDR2 SMNVEV (reference sequence). V lost 4 bases, J lost 8 bases, and 24 bases lay in between. CDR3: CASSSKRGASRIEPQHF. The CDR3 coding sequence is TGTGCCAGCAGTTCCAAAAGGGGGGCCAGCCGCATTGAGCCCCAGCATTTT.

The rearrangement links TRBV6-5 to TRBJ1-5; TRBD1 is a possible D gene (6 bases). The germline V and J ends were trimmed by 5 bases and 0 bases, with 14 bases remaining between them. The CDR3 has 16 residues. CDR1 is MNHEY and CDR2 is SVGAGI in the germline V gene. This CDR3 is CASSLTGLDSNQPQHF. CDR3 DNA sequence: TGTGCCAGCAGTCTTACAGGGTTGGATAGCAATCAGCCCCAGCATTTT.

The CDR3 loop is CASSLSSESAEQYF. CDR3 nucleotides: TGTGCCAGCAGTTTATCTTCAGAGTCGGCCGAGCAGTACTTC. This rearrangement joins TRBV27 to TRBJ2-7, with unresolved D. CDR1 is MNHEY and CDR2 is SMNVEV in the germline V gene (reference sequence). V lost 0 bases to trimming and J lost 6 bases, with 12 bases between them. The CDR3 is 14 residues long.

This chain links TRBV7-9 with TRBJ1-1; 7 bases are a match to TRBD1. This CDR3 contains 15 residues. Germline V gene data show CDR1 as SEHNR and CDR2 as FQNEAQ (reference sequence). V lost 5 bases, J lost 2 bases, and 8 bases stayed unmatched. CDR3 coding DNA: TGTGCCAGCAGCACAAGGACAGGCGGAAACACTGAAGCTTTCTTT. It encodes CASSTRTGGNTEAFF. Full variable domain (outside the CDR3, taken from reference TRBV7-9 and TRBJ1-1): DTGVSQNPRHKITKRGQNVTFRCDPISEHNRLYWYRQTLGQGPEFLTYFQNEAQLEKSRLLSDRFSAERPKGSFSTLEIQRTEQGDSAMYLCASSTRTGGNTEAFFGQGTRLTVV.

CDR3: CSARDSETDTDTQYF. In DNA, the CDR3 is TGCAGTGCTAGAGATTCGGAGACTGACACAGATACGCAGTATTTT. This chain uses TRBV20-1 with TRBJ2-3; D gene ambiguous. The CDR3 spans 15 residues. Germline V lookup: CDR1 DFQATT, CDR2 SNEGSKA (reference sequence). V shed 0 bases and J shed 2 bases, with 12 bases lying between them.

This clonotype appeared a few times. The chain couples TRBV11-1 to TRBJ1-1, with D possibly TRBD1 on 5 matching bases. Trimming left V 5 bases short and J 4 bases short, with 17 bases between. Germline loops: CDR1 SGHAT, CDR2 FQDESV (reference sequence). The CDR3 extends over 15 amino acids. The DNA of the CDR3 is TGTGCCAGCAGCGTGACTGCAGGGATCGGCACTGAAGCTTTCTTT. It specifies CASSVTAGIGTEAFF. Drawing the rest from reference TRBV11-1 and TRBJ1-1, the complete variable domain is EAEVAQSPRYKITEKSQAVAFWCDPISGHATLYWYRQILGQGPELLVQFQDESVVDDSQLPKDRFSAERLKGVDSTLKIQPAELGDSAMYLCASSVTAGIGTEAFFGQGTRLTVV.

The chain joins TRBV20-1 to TRBJ2-5, with unresolved D. CDR1 is DFQATT and CDR2 is SNEGSKA in the germline V gene (reference sequence). The CDR3 is 13 amino acids. Trimming took 1 base from V and 1 from J, leaving 7 bases between them. In DNA, the CDR3 is TGCAGTGCTAGAGGGGCGCTCCAAGAGACCCAGTACTTC. This translates into CSARGALQETQYF.

This clonotype was counted a few times. The J gene is TRBJ2-7, the V gene TRBV6-2 or TRBV6-3; 8 nucleotides match TRBD2. After removal of 0 bases from V and 2 bases from J, the junction contained 12 bases not matched to a gene. CDR1 is MNHEY, CDR2 SVGEGT, per germline. The CDR3 is made up of 18 amino acids. This CDR3 is CASSYSIGAGGPTYEQYF. Written as DNA, the CDR3 is TGTGCCAGCAGTTACTCGATCGGGGCGGGGGGACCAACCTACGAGCAGTACTTC.

On this clonotype itself: Possible read error: a much larger clone is one base away. V is TRBV7-8 and J is TRBJ2-2, with D possibly TRBD1 on 6 matching bases. The germline V gene encodes CDR1 SGHVS and CDR2 FQNEAQ. The CDR3 loop spans 14 amino acids. In DNA, the CDR3 is TGTGCCGGCAGCTTAACAGGGCTCACCGGGGAGCTGTTTTTT. Translated: CAGSLTGLTGELFF.

This clonotype has a count of ten or more. V and J are TRBV7-8 and TRBJ2-5; maybe TRBD1 (5 bases). The CDR3 has 13 amino acids. The germline V and J ends were trimmed by 4 bases and 2 bases, with 8 bases remaining between them. The germline gives CDR1 SGHVS, CDR2 FQNEAQ. The CDR3 reads CASSYRGQETQYF. In DNA form, the CDR3 reads TGTGCCAGCAGCTATAGGGGACAAGAGACCCAGTACTTC.

At least ten counts were recorded for this clonotype. The chain couples TRBV11-2 to TRBJ1-6; D perhaps matches TRBD1 (6 bases). This CDR3 spans 15 amino acids. CDR1 and CDR2 from the germline V gene are SGHAT and FQNNGV. With 1 base removed from V and 4 bases from J, the gap between germline ends came to 8 bases. The CDR3 DNA is TGTGCCAGCAGCTTAGGAGGGGGATATAATTCACCCCTCCACTTT. It codes for CASSLGGGYNSPLHF.

This clonotype was observed a handful of times. The J gene is TRBJ2-1, the V gene TRBV7-2, with TRBD2 matching 7 bases. J gave up 5 bases and V 5 bases, and 3 bases lay outside the gene matches. The germline V gene has CDR1 SGHTA and CDR2 FQGNSA. This CDR3 is 13 amino acids long. The CDR3 loop reads CASSLLADNEQFF. The DNA of the CDR3 is TGTGCCAGCAGCCTGCTAGCGGACAATGAGCAGTTCTTC.

This chain joins TRBV25-1 and TRBJ1-1; D ambiguous. The length of the CDR3 is 16 residues. Germline V gene data show CDR1 as MGHDK and CDR2 as SYGVNS. Deletions cut 2 bases from V and 4 bases from J, with 17 bases between. The CDR3 coding sequence is TGTGCCAGCAGTGAAAATTCGTTGTGGGATGGCACTGAAGCTTTCTTT. It codes for CASSENSLWDGTEAFF.

The table lists this clonotype with a few counts. The chain recombines TRBV10-3 with TRBJ1-6; D gene ambiguous. Per the germline V gene, CDR1 is ENHRY and CDR2 is SYGVKD. The CDR3 totals 15 residues. The V end was cut by 1 base, the J end by 0 bases, with 4 bases between. The CDR3: CAISEWSSYNSPLHF. The CDR3 nucleotides are TGTGCCATCAGTGAGTGGAGCTCCTATAATTCACCCCTCCACTTT.

There are a few counts of this clonotype. The chain links TRBV7-9 to TRBJ1-6; the D is unclear. V shed 3 bases and J shed 8 bases, with 14 bases lying between them. Germline values: CDR1 SEHNR, CDR2 FQNEAQ (reference sequence). There are 15 residues in the CDR3. CDR3 nucleotides: TGTGCCAGCAGCTTTCTTGGCGCCGTGGATTCACCCCTCCACTTT. Translated, it gives CASSFLGAVDSPLHF.